This T cell receptor (beta chain) originates from a study of T cell responses to AZD1222 COVID-19 vaccine. Germline V CDR1 and CDR2: SGHRS, YFSETQ. CDR3 length: 17 residues. V shed 6 bases, J shed 4 bases, and the junction held 9 bases outside the gene matches. Only in-frame clones appear in the TCRdb table, and some are missing; sequencing was by immunoSEQ multiplex PCR. In the table there are about 100,000 clones, about nine tenths of which are singletons. The material was peripheral blood, obtained on day 0 of AZD1222 vaccination. V is TRBV5-1 and J is TRBJ2-2, with TRBD2 matching 13 bases. The receptor was isolated from an adult in good health. CDR3 region: CASTPTSGRVGTGELFF. The CDR3 DNA reads as TGCGCCAGCACGCCAACTAGCGGGAGGGTCGGCACCGGGGAGCTGTTTTTT.